This is a list of T cell receptor beta chains from one sample in a study of CD8 T cells in Susac syndrome. A single record per CDR3 protein comes from TCRdb applying MiXCR to the immunoSEQ multiplex PCR reads. This table holds approximately 150,000 distinct CDR3 sequences, approximately 93% found once. The sample taken for sequencing was CD4+ T cells from PBMCs. These receptors were obtained from a human donor with multiple sclerosis. Each CDR3 is given with its conserved first and last residue. The order of the fields is D gene, J gene, clone size, V gene, CDR3 DNA, CDR3 protein. D genes are given only for firm matches. Part of the rows lack a size; the others show once, few, many or a class for expanded clones.

>.|TRBJ1-1|.|TRBV29-1
TGCAGCGTTGAAGGAAATTTGAACACTGAAGCTTTCTTT
CSVEGNLNTEAFF
>.|TRBJ1-2|.|TRBV12-3/TRBV12-4
TGTGCCAGCAGTTTAAACACCTATGGCTACACCTTC
CASSLNTYGYTF
>.|TRBJ1-5|few|TRBV5-4
TGTGCCAGCAGCCCTGACAGAAATCAGCCCCAGCATTTT
CASSPDRNQPQHF
>TRBD1|TRBJ1-1|.|TRBV18
TGTGCCAGCTCACCTACGGGACAGGGCAAGGACACTGAAGCTTTCTTT
CASSPTGQGKDTEAFF
>.|TRBJ1-1|.|TRBV30
TGTGCCTGGAGCGAACAGGGCCCTGAAGGAGCTTTCTTT
CAWSEQGPEGAFF
>.|TRBJ1-2|.|TRBV5-1
TGCGCCAGCAGCTTGGTTTCGGTACAGGGCGATGGCTACACCTTC
CASSLVSVQGDGYTF
>.|TRBJ1-1|.|TRBV5-1
TGCGCCAGCAGCGATATCGGGAGCGGATGGAGGGCTGAAGCTTTCTTT
CASSDIGSGWRAEAFF
>.|TRBJ1-6|.|TRBV5-8
TGTGCCAGCAGCTTGGTCGTGTCACCCCTCCACTTT
CASSLVVSPLHF
>.|TRBJ2-1|once|TRBV4-1
TGCGCCAGCAGCCAAGTTGGGTTGAGTAACCATGAGCAGTTCTTC
CASSQVGLSNHEQFF
>TRBD2|TRBJ2-7|.|TRBV29-1
TGCAGGCCGGGGGAGGGATTATCCTACGAGCAGTACTTC
CRPGEGLSYEQYF
>TRBD2|TRBJ2-5|.|TRBV12-5
TGTGCTAGTGGTTTGGGGACTAGCGGGTTTGCCCAAGAGACCCAGTACTTC
CASGLGTSGFAQETQYF
>.|TRBJ2-3|.|TRBV7-9
TGTGCCAGCAGCTCGAGGAGAGGGGTACGAGCTAGCACAGATACGCAGTATTTT
CASSSRRGVRASTDTQYF
>TRBD1|TRBJ1-5|.|TRBV19
TGTGCCAGTAGTATTAGGACAGGGGGCGCGGATCAGCCCCAGCATTTT
CASSIRTGGADQPQHF
>TRBD1|TRBJ1-2|.|TRBV20-1
TGCAGTGCGTCACGATCCCAGGGGGCCTCCTATGGCTACACCTTC
CSASRSQGASYGYTF
>.|TRBJ1-1|.|TRBV6-5
TGTGCCAGCAGTTACTCCAGTTATACTGAAGCTTTCTTT
CASSYSSYTEAFF
>.|TRBJ2-3|.|TRBV9
TGTGCCAGCAGCGTAGAGGTAGCCCCTATCACAGATACGCAGTATTTT
CASSVEVAPITDTQYF
>.|TRBJ2-2|.|TRBV5-6
TGTGCCAGCAGCTTGGCCTCGGGCGGAAACACCGGGGAGCTGTTTTTT
CASSLASGGNTGELFF
>TRBD1|TRBJ2-6|.|TRBV18
TGTGCCAGCCGGGACAGTTCTTCTGGGGCCAACGTCCTGACTTTC
CASRDSSSGANVLTF
>.|TRBJ1-2|.|TRBV29-1
TGCAGCGTTGTAGCATCGGCAGAGTATGGCTACACCTTC
CSVVASAEYGYTF
>TRBD1|TRBJ1-3|.|TRBV6-1
TGTGCCAGCAGTAGACGGACAGGGGAGTTCGGAAACACCATATATTTT
CASSRRTGEFGNTIYF
>TRBD1|TRBJ1-5|few|TRBV6-5
TGTGCCAGCAGTTCCCTGGGACAGAGCAATCAGCCCCAGCATTTT
CASSSLGQSNQPQHF
>.|TRBJ1-3|.|TRBV6-2/TRBV6-3
TGTGCCAGCAGCAAGATTATCTCTGGAAACACCATATATTTT
CASSKIISGNTIYF
>.|TRBJ2-3|.|TRBV20-1
TGCAGTGCTAGAGATCCGGTTATCACAGATACGCAGTATTTT
CSARDPVITDTQYF
>.|TRBJ1-1|once|TRBV20-1
TGCAGTGCTAGGGGGCCGAACACTGAAGCTTTCTTT
CSARGPNTEAFF
>.|TRBJ1-2|.|TRBV7-2
TGTGCCAGCAGCCAAAGGGGGGGGAGCTATGGCTACACCTTC
CASSQRGGSYGYTF
>.|TRBJ2-5|.|TRBV20-1
TGCAGTGCTAGAGATGCAGGGGAGACCCAGTACTTC
CSARDAGETQYF
>.|TRBJ1-1|.|TRBV27
TGTGCCAGCAGGCCTTCCGGGACTCTCAACACTGAAGCTTTCTTT
CASRPSGTLNTEAFF
>TRBD1|TRBJ1-4|.|TRBV6-1
TGTGCCAGCGGCGGGACAGGAGGGGGGCAGCGGGGTGAAAAACTGTTTTTT
CASGGTGGGQRGEKLFF
>.|TRBJ1-2|.|TRBV2
TGTGCCAGCAGACCGGACGGCTATGGCTACACCTTC
CASRPDGYGYTF
>TRBD1|TRBJ1-6|.|TRBV5-6
TGTGCCAGCAGCAAAGCCGGGACAGGGGGAAGTTCACCCCTCCACTTT
CASSKAGTGGSSPLHF
>.|TRBJ2-1|.|TRBV10-1
TGCGCCAGCAGTGATCCAGGGAACAATGAGCAGTTCTTC
CASSDPGNNEQFF
>TRBD1|TRBJ1-1|.|TRBV6-5
TGTGCCAGCAGTTTATACAGGGGGAACACTGAAGCTTTCTTT
CASSLYRGNTEAFF
>TRBD2|TRBJ2-2|.|TRBV2
TGTGCCAGCAGTGATTATGGACTAGGGAACACCGGGGAGCTGTTTTTT
CASSDYGLGNTGELFF
>.|TRBJ1-1|few|TRBV18
TGTGCCAGCTCACATTCTTCTAACACTGAAGCTTTCTTT
CASSHSSNTEAFF
>.|TRBJ1-5|.|TRBV6-5
TGTGCCAGCAGTTCAGGGCCCGGCGGGCCCCAGCATTTT
CASSSGPGGPQHF
>.|TRBJ2-5|.|TRBV6-2/TRBV6-3
TGTGCCAGCAGTTACAGGGTTATAGGGGAGACCCAGTACTTC
CASSYRVIGETQYF
>.|TRBJ2-7|.|TRBV20-1
TGCAGTGCTAGCTTAAAGCGGCTCCGTCCCTACGAGCAGTACTTC
CSASLKRLRPYEQYF
>TRBD1|TRBJ1-6|.|TRBV7-2
TGTGCCAGCAGCTTCGGACAGGGATATTCACCCCTCCACTTT
CASSFGQGYSPLHF
>TRBD2|TRBJ2-1|.|TRBV9
TGTGCCAGCAGCGTTGGACTAGCGGGAGGGCCAATTTACAATGAGCAGTTCTTC
CASSVGLAGGPIYNEQFF
>.|TRBJ2-3|few|TRBV11-3
TGTGCCAGCAGCTTGAGGAGCACAGATACGCAGTATTTT
CASSLRSTDTQYF
>.|TRBJ2-5|.|TRBV7-2
TGTGCCAGCAGCTCGGTTGAGACCCAGTACTTC
CASSSVETQYF
>.|TRBJ2-5|.|TRBV20-1
TGCAGTGCTAGAGTTAGGGCCACACGAGAGACCCAGTACTTC
CSARVRATRETQYF
>.|TRBJ2-6|.|TRBV7-9
TGTGCCAGCAGCTTAGATTGGGGGCTGAGAGAAGGGGCCAACGTCCTGACTTTC
CASSLDWGLREGANVLTF
>.|TRBJ2-2|once|TRBV2
TGTGCCAGCAGTGAAGTGGGGGTCAGCACCGGGGAGCTGTTTTTT
CASSEVGVSTGELFF
>.|TRBJ2-7|.|TRBV12-3/TRBV12-4
TGTGCCAGCAGTTTCTCCGGCAGGGTTCACTACGAGCAGTACTTC
CASSFSGRVHYEQYF
>.|TRBJ2-4|.|TRBV5-1
TGCGCCAGCAGCTTGGACCTAGATCGGAACATTCAGTACTTC
CASSLDLDRNIQYF
>.|TRBJ2-5|once|TRBV5-4
TGTGCCAGCAGCTTGCGGACTACTCAAGAGACCCAGTACTTC
CASSLRTTQETQYF
>.|TRBJ2-7|.|TRBV6-5
TGTGCCAGCCGCCTCTCATACCTCTCCTACGAGCAGTACTTC
CASRLSYLSYEQYF
>.|TRBJ2-7|.|TRBV19
TGTGCCAGTAAGAACAGGGGGGGGTACGAGCAGTACTTC
CASKNRGGYEQYF
>TRBD2|TRBJ2-3|.|TRBV7-2
TGTGCCAGCAGCTTAGTGGGGGCTAGCGGGAGTCCAGATACGCAGTATTTT
CASSLVGASGSPDTQYF
>.|TRBJ1-1|.|TRBV10-3
TGTGCCATCAGTGAGACGGGACGGGACACTGAAGCTTTCTTT
CAISETGRDTEAFF
>.|TRBJ2-5|.|TRBV7-8
TGTGCCAGCAAGGAACGCGGTTACCAAGAGACCCAGTACTTC
CASKERGYQETQYF
>.|TRBJ1-2|.|TRBV11-2
TGTGCCAGCAGCATCGACGGGGCCGCCTATGGCTACACCTTC
CASSIDGAAYGYTF
>.|TRBJ1-6|.|TRBV4-1
TGCGCCAGCAGCCAACTGGTTAGCTCCTATAATTCACCCCTCCACTTT
CASSQLVSSYNSPLHF
>.|TRBJ2-6|once|TRBV4-3
TGCGCCAGCAGCCCTCGACCGAGCTCTGGGGCCAACGTCCTGACTTTC
CASSPRPSSGANVLTF
>TRBD1|TRBJ1-2|.|TRBV7-2
TGTGCCAGCAGCGGGGGAGGGGGCCGAACTAACTATGGCTACACCTTC
CASSGGGGRTNYGYTF
>.|TRBJ2-3|.|TRBV3-1
TGTGCCAGCAGCCCAGGGGGGGGGTCAGGAGATACGCAGTATTTT
CASSPGGGSGDTQYF
>.|TRBJ1-5|.|TRBV9
TGTGCCAGCAGTCCCGGACTAAGCAATCAGCCCCAGCATTTT
CASSPGLSNQPQHF
>.|TRBJ2-5|.|TRBV10-3
TGTGCCATCAGTGAGTCAAGTGAGACCCAGTACTTC
CAISESSETQYF
>TRBD2|TRBJ2-1|.|TRBV4-3
TGCGCCAGCAGCCAAGAAGTCCCCCGCGGGAGAGGGCGGGATGAGCAGTTCTTC
CASSQEVPRGRGRDEQFF